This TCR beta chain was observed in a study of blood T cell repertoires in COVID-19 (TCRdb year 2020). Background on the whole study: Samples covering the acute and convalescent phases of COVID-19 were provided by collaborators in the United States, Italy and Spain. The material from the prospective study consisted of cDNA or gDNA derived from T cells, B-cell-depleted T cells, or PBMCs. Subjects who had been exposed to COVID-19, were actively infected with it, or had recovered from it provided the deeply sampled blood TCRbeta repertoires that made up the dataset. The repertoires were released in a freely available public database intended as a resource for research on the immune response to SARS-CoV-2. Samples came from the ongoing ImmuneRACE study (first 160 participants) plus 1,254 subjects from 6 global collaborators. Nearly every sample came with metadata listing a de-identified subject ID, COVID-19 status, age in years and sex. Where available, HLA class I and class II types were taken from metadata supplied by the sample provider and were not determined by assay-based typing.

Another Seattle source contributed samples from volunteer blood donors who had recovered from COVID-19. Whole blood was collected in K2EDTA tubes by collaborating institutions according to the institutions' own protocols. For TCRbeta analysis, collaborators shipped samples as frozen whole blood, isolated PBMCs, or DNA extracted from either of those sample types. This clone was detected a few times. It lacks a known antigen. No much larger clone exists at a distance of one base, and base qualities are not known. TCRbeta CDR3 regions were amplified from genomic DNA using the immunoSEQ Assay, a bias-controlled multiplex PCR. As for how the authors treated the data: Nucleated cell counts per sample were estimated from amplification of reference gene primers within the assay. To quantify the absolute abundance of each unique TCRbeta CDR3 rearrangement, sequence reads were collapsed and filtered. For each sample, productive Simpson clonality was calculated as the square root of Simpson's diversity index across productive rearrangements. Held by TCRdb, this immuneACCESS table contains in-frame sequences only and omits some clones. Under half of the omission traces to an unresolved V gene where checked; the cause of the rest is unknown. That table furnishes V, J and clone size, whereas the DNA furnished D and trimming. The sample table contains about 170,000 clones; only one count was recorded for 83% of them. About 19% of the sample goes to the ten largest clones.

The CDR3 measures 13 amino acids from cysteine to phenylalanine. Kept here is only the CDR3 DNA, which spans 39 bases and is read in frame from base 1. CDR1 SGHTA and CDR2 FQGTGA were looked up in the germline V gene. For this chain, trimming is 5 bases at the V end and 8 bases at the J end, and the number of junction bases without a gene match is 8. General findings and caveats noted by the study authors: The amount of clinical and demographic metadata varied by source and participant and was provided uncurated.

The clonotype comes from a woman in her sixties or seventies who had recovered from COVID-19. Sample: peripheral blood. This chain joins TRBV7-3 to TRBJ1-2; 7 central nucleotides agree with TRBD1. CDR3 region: CASSQGQLGGYTF. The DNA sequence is TGTGCCAGCAGCCAGGGACAGTTAGGAGGCTACACCTTC.